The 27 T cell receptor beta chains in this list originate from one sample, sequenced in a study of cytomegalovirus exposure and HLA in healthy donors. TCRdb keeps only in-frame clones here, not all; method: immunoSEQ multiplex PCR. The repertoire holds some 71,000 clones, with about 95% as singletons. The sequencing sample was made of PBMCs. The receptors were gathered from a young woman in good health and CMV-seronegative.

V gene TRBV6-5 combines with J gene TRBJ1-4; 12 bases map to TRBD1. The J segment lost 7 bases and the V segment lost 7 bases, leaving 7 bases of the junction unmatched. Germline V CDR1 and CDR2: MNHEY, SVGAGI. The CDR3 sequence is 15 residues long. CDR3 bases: TGTGCCAGCAAACCGGGACAGGGGGCAAGTGAAAAACTGTTTTTT. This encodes CASKPGQGASEKLFF.

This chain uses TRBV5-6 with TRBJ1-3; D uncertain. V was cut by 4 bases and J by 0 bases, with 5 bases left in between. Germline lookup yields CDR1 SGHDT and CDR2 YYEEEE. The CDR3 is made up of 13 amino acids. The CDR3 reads CASSPISGNTIYF. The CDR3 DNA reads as TGTGCCAGCAGCCCCATCTCTGGAAACACCATATATTTT.

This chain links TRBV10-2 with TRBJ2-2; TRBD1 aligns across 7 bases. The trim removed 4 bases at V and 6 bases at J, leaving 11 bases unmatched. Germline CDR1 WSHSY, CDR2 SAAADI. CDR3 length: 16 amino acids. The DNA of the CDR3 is TGCGCCAGCAGTGGTGAGGGGGCGCGGTTATCCGGGGAGCTGTTTTTT. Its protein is CASSGEGARLSGELFF.

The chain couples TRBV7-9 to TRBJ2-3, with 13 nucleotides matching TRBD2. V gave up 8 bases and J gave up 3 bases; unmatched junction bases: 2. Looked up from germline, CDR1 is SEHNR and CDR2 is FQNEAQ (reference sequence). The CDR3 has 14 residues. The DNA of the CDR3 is TGTGCCAGCCAGGGACTAGCGGGAACAGATACGCAGTATTTT. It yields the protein CASQGLAGTDTQYF.

DNA for the CDR3: TGTGCCAGCAGCCCCGCCGGGTCGGTATGGCCCCAGCATTTT. Its protein is CASSPAGSVWPQHF. The rearrangement links TRBV11-2 to TRBJ1-5; D is uncertain. The CDR3 contains 14 residues. Trimming removed 5 bases at V and 9 bases at J, with 17 bases between. The germline V gene encodes CDR1 SGHAT and CDR2 FQNNGV.

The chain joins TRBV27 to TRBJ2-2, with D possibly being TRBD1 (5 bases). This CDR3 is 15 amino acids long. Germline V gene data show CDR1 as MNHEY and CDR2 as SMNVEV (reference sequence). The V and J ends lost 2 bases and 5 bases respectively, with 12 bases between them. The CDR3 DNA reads TGTGCCAGCAGTTTAAGGGGTCCAAGAACCGGGGAGCTGTTTTTT. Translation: CASSLRGPRTGELFF.

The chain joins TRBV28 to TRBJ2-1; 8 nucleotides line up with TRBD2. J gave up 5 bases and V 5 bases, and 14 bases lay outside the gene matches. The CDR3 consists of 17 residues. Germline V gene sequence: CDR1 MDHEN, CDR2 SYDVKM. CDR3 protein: CASSPTVGLAGNNEQFF. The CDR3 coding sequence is TGTGCCAGCAGTCCGACAGTAGGGCTAGCGGGTAACAATGAGCAGTTCTTC.

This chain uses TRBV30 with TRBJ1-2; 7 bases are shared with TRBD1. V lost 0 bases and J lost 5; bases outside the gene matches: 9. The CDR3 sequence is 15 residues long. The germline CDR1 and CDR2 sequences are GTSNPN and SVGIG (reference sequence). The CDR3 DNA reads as TGTGCCTGGAGTGTCAGAGGGGGCGGTGGGTATGGCTACACCTTC. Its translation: CAWSVRGGGGYGYTF.

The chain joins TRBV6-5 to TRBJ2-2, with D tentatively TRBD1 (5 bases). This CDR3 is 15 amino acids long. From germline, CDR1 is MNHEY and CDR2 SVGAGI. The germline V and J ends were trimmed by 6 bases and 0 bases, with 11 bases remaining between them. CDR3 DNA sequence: TGTGCCAGCAGGTCCACAGGAGCGAACACCGGGGAGCTGTTTTTT. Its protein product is CASRSTGANTGELFF.

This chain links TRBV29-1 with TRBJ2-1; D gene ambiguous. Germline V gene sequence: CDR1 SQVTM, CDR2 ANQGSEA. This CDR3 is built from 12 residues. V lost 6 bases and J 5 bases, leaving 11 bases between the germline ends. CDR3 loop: CSVRRSDNEQFF. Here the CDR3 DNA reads TGCAGCGTACGTCGGAGTGACAATGAGCAGTTCTTC.

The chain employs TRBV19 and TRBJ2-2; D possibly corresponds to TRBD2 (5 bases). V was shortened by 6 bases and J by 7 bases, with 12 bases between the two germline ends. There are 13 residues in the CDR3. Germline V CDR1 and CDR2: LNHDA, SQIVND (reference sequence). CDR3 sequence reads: CASSWTQFGELFF. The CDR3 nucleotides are TGTGCCAGTAGCTGGACTCAGTTCGGGGAGCTGTTTTTT.

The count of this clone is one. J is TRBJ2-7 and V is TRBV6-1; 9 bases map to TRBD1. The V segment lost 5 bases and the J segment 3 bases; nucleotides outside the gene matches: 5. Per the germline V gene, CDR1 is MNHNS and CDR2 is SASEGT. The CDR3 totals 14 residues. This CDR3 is CASSKQGAGYEQYF. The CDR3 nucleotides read TGTGCCAGCAGTAAACAGGGGGCCGGCTACGAGCAGTACTTC.

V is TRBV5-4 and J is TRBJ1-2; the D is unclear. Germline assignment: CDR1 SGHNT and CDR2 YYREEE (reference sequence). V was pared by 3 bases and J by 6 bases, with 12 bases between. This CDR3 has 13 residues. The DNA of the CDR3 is TGTGCCAGCAGCTCGACAAGTACAGATGGCTACACCTTC. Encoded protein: CASSSTSTDGYTF. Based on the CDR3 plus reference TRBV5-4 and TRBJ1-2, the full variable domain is ETGVTQSPTHLIKTRGQQVTLRCSSQSGHNTVSWYQQALGQGPQFIFQYYREEENGRGNFPPRFSGLQFPNYSSELNVNALELDDSALYLCASSSTSTDGYTFGSGTRLTVV.

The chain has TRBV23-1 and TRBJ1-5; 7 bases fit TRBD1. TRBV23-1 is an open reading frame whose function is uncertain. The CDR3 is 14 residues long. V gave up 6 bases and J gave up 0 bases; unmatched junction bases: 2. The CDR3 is CASSGTVSNQPQHF. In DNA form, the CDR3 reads TGCGCCAGCAGCGGGACAGTTAGCAATCAGCCCCAGCATTTT.

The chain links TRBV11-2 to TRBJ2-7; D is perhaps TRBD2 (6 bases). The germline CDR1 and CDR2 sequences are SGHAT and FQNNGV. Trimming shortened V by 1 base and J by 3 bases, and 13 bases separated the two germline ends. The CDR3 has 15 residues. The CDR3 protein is CASSLGASARYEQYF. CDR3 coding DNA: TGTGCCAGCAGCTTAGGGGCTAGCGCCCGCTACGAGCAGTACTTC.

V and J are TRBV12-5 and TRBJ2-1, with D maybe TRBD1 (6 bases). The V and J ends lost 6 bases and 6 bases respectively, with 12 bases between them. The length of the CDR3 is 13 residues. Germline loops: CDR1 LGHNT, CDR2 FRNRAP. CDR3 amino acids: CASGSNRVNEQFF. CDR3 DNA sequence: TGTGCTAGTGGGTCCAACAGGGTCAATGAGCAGTTCTTC.

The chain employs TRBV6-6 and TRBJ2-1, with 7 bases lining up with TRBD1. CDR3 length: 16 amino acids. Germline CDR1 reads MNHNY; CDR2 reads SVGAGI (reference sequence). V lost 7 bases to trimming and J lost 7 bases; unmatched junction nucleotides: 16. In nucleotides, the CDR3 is TGTGCCAGCATACAGACAGGGAGATTGACGGGGAATGAGCAGTTCTTC. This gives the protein CASIQTGRLTGNEQFF.

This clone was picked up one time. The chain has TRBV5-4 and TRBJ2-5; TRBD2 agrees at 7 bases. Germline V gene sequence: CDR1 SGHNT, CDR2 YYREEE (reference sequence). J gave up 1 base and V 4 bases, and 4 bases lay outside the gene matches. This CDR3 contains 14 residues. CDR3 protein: CASSAGTTQETQYF. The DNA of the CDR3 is TGTGCCAGCAGCGCCGGGACTACCCAAGAGACCCAGTACTTC.

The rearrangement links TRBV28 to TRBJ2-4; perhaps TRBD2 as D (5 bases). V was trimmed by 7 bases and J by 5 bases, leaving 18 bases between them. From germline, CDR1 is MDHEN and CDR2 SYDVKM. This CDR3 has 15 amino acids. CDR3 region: CASTPGRGFENIQYF. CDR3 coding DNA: TGTGCCAGCACCCCTGGCCGGGGTTTTGAAAACATTCAGTACTTC.

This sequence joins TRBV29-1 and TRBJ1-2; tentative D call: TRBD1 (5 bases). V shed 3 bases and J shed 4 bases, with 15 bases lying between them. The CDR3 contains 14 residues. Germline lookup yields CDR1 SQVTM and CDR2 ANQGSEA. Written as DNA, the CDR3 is TGCAGCGTTGATGGGCACGGGGGTGGCTATGGCTACACCTTC. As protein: CSVDGHGGGYGYTF.

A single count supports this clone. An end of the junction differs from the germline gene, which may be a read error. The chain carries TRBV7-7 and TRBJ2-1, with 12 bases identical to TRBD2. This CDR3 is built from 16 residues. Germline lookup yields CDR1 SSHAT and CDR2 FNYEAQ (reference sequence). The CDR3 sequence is CASSLGASGRADEQFF. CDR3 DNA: TGTGCTAGCAGCTTAGGGGCTAGCGGGAGGGCCGATGAGCAGTTCTTC.

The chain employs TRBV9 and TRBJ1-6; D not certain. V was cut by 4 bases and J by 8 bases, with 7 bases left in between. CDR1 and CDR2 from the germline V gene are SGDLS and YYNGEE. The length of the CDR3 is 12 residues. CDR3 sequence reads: CASSPSHSPLHF. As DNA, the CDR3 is TGTGCCAGCAGCCCCTCTCATTCACCCCTCCACTTT.

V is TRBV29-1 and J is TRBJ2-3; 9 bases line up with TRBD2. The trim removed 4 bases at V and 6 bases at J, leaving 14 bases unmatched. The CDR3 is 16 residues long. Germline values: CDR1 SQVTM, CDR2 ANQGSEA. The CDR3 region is CSVVRGRRGGIDTQYF. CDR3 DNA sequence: TGCAGCGTTGTAAGAGGTCGGCGGGGGGGCATTGATACGCAGTATTTT.

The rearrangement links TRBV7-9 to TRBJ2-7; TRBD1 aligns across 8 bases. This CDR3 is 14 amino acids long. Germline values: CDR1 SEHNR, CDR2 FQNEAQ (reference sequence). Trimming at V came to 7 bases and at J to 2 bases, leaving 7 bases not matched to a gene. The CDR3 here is CASTLTGAAYEQYF. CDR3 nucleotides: TGTGCCAGCACCCTGACAGGGGCGGCCTACGAGCAGTACTTC. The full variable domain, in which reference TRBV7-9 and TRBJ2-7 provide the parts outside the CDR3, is DTGVSQNPRHKITKRGQNVTFRCDPISEHNRLYWYRQTLGQGPEFLTYFQNEAQLEKSRLLSDRFSAERPKGSFSTLEIQRTEQGDSAMYLCASTLTGAAYEQYFGPGTRLTVT.

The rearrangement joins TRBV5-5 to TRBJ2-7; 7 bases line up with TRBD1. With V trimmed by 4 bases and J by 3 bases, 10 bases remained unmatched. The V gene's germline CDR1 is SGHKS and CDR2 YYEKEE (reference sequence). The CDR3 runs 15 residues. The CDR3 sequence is CASSDSRDRFYEQYF. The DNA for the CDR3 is TGTGCCAGCAGCGACTCCCGGGACAGATTCTACGAGCAGTACTTC.

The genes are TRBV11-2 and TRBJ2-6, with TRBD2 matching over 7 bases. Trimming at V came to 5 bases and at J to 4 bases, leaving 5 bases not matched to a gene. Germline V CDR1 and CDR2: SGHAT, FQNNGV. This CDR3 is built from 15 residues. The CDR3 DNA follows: TGTGCCAGCAGCCACGCGGGGGACGGGGCCAACGTCCTGACTTTC. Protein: CASSHAGDGANVLTF.

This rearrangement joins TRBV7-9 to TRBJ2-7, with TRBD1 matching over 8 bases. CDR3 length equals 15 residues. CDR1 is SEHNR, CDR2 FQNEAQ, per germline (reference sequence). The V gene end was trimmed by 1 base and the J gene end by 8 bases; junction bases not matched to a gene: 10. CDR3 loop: CASSLVTGGASKQYF. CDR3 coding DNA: TGTGCCAGCAGCTTAGTAACAGGGGGAGCATCTAAGCAGTACTTC.